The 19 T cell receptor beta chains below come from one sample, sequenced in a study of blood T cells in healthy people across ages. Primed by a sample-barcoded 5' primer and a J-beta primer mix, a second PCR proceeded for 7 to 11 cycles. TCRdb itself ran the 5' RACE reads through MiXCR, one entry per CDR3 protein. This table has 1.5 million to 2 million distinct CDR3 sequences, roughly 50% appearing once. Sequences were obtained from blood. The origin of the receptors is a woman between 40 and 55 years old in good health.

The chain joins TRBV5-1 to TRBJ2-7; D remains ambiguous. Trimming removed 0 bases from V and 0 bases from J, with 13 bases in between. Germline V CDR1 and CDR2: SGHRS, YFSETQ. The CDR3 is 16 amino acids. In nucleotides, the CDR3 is TGCGCCAGCAGCTTGGCTGGGTTAGAGAGCTCCTACGAGCAGTACTTC. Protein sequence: CASSLAGLESSYEQYF.

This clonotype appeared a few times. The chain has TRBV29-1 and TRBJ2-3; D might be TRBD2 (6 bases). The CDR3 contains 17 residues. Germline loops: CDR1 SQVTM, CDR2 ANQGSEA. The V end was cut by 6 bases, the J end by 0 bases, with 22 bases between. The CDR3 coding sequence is TGCAGCGTCCTCCGACTAGGCGGGGTAACTAGCACAGATACGCAGTATTTT. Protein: CSVLRLGGVTSTDTQYF.

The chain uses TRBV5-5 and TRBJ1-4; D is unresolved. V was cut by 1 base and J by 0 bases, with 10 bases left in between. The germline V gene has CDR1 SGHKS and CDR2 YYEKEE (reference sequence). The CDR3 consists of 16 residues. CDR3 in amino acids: CASSLPSGATNEKLFF. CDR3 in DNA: TGTGCCAGCAGCTTGCCCTCTGGGGCAACTAATGAAAAACTGTTTTTT.

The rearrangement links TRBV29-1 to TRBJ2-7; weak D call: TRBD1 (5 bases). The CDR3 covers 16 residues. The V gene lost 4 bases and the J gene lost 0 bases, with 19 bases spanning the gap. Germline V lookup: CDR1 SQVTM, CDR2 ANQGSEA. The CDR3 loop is CSVGGGAEQGSYEQYF. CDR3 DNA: TGCAGCGTTGGGGGTGGGGCGGAGCAGGGCTCCTACGAGCAGTACTTC.

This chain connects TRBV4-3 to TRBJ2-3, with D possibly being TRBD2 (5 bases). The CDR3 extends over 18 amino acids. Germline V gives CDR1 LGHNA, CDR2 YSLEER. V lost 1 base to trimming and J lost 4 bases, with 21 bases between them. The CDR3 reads CASSQGITNANGADTQYF. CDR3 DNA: TGCGCCAGCAGCCAAGGGATCACAAACGCCAACGGGGCAGATACGCAGTATTTT.

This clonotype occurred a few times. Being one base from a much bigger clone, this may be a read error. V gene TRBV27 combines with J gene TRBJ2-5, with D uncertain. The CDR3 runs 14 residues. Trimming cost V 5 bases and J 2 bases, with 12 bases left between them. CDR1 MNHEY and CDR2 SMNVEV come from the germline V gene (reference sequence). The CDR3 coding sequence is TGTGCCAGCAGTGTGGGTCGACTGCAAGAGACCCAGTACTTC. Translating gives CASSVGRLQETQYF.

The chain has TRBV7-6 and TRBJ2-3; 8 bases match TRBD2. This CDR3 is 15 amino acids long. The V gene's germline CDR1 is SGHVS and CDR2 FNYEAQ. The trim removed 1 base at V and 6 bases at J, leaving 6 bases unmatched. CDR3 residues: CASSLGTGGPDTQYF. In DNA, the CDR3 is TGTGCCAGCAGCTTAGGTACGGGGGGGCCGGATACGCAGTATTTT.

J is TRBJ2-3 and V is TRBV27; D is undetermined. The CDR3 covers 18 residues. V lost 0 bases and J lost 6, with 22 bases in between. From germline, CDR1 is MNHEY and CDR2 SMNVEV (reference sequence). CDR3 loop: CASSLSLIQRDSSDTQYF. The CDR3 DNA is TGTGCCAGCAGTTTATCGCTCATTCAGCGTGACTCTTCGGATACGCAGTATTTT.

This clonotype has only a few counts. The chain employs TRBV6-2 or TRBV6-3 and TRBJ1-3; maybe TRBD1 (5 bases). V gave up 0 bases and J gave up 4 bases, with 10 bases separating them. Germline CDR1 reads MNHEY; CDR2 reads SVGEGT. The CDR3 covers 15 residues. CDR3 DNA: TGTGCCAGCAGTTACTCTGTGGACATCGGAAACACCATATATTTT. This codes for CASSYSVDIGNTIYF.

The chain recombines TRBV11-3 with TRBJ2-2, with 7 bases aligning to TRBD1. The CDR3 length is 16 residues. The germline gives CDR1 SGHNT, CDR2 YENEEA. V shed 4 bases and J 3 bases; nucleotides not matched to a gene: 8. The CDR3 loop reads CASSSDRESDTGELFF. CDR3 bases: TGTGCCAGCAGCTCCGACAGGGAGAGTGACACCGGGGAGCTGTTTTTT. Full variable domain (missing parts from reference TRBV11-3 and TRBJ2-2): EAGVVQSPRYKIIEKKQPVAFWCNPISGHNTLYWYLQNLGQGPELLIRYENEEAVDDSQLPKDRFSAERLKGVDSTLKIQPAELGDSAVYLCASSSDRESDTGELFFGEGSRLTVL.

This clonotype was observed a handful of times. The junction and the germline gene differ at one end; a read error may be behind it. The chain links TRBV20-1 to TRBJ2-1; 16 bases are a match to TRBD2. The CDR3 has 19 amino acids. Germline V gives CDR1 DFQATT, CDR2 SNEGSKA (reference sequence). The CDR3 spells CSGRGKGTSGGAENNEQFF. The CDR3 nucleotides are TGCAGTGGTAGAGGGAAAGGGACTAGCGGGGGGGCCGAAAACAATGAGCAGTTCTTC.

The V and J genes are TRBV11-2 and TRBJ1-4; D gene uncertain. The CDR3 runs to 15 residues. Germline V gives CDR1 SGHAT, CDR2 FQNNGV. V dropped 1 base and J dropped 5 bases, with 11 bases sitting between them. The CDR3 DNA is TGTGCCAGCAGCTTAGTGGTACAAGAAAATGAAAAACTGTTTTTT. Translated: CASSLVVQENEKLFF.

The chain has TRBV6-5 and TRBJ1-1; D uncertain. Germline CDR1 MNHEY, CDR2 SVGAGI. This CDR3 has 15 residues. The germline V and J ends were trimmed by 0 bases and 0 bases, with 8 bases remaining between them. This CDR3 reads CASSYSLQLNTEAFF. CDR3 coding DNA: TGTGCCAGCAGTTACTCGTTACAGCTGAACACTGAAGCTTTCTTT.

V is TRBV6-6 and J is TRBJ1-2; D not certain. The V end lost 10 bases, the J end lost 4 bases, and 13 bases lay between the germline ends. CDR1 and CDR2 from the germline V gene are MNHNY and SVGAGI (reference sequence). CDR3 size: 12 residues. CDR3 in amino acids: CATRGDPYGYTF. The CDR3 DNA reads TGTGCCACGCGAGGAGACCCCTATGGCTACACCTTC.

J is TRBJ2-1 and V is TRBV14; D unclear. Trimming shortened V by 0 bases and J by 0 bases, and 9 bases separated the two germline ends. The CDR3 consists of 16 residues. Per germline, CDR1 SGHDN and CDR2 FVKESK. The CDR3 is CASSQDLTSSYNEQFF. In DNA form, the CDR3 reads TGTGCCAGCAGCCAAGATCTAACCAGCTCCTACAATGAGCAGTTCTTC.

The DNA of the CDR3 is TGTGCCAGCAGCTCAGACACACGCAATCAGCCCCAGCATTTT. As protein: CASSSDTRNQPQHF. The chain combines TRBV6-2 or TRBV6-3 with TRBJ1-5, with unresolved D. Germline-derived CDR1 and CDR2 are MNHEY and SVGEGT. Trimming pared 6 bases from V and 2 bases from J, leaving 11 bases between. CDR3 length: 14 amino acids.

For the CDR3, the DNA is TGTGCCAGCAGCCAAGGGGCAGGGGGCTACGAGCAGTACTTC. It specifies CASSQGAGGYEQYF. V is TRBV3-1 and J is TRBJ2-7; 7 positions match TRBD1. The CDR3 length is 14 residues. Germline trimming cut 1 base from V and 3 bases from J; bases unmatched to any gene: 3. CDR1 is LGHDT and CDR2 is YNNKEL in the germline V gene (reference sequence).

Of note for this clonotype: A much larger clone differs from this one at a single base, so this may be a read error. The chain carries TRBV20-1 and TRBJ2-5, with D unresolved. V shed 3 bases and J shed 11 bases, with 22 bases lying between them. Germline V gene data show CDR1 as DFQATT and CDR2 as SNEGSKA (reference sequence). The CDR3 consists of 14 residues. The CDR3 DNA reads TGCAGTGCTAGTCGGGCCCTCTACCCTAACAAGCAGTACTTC. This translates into CSASRALYPNKQYF.

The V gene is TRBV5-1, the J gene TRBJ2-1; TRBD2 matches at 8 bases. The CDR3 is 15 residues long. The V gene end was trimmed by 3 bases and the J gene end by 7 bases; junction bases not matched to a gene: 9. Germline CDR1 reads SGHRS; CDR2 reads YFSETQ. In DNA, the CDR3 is TGCGCCAGCAGCTCCGGGGCGGGGGGCCTGAATGAGCAGTTCTTC. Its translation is CASSSGAGGLNEQFF.